This T cell receptor (beta chain) was captured in a study of CD8 T cells in ankylosing spondylitis. Study conclusions and caveats: CD8+ cells made up the disease-linked clones, which were relatively rare in peripheral blood. Earlier work had already found some motif variants in reactive arthritis synovial fluid and blood.

This clonotype has ten or more counts. Its cognate antigen is unknown. Germline V gives CDR1 MNHEY, CDR2 SVGEGT. V shed 9 bases and J shed 4 bases, with 16 bases lying between them. The CDR3 consists of 15 residues. Using its own MiXCR run on the 5' RACE reads, TCRdb lists one record per CDR3 protein. The table has 200,000 or so distinct CDR3 sequences, roughly 18% seen once. The chain links TRBV6-2 or TRBV6-3 to TRBJ2-6; D is ambiguous. Sequencing was performed on blood, either unsorted or a sorted T cell fraction (not recorded which). The TCR sequence derives from a male donor aged 5-29 years with ankylosing spondylitis or in good health (not recorded which). Here the CDR3 reads CASKYLESGANVLTF. CDR3 DNA sequence: TGTGCCAGTAAATATCTAGAATCCGGGGCCAACGTCCTGACTTTC.